The 20 T cell receptor beta chains in this list originate from one sample, sequenced in a study of blood T cell repertoires in COVID-19. TCRdb keeps only in-frame clones here, not all; method: immunoSEQ multiplex PCR. The sample shows 200,000 or so clones, around 88% of them seen only once. Sequencing was carried out using PBMCs or T cells enriched from blood (not recorded which). The receptors derive from a woman aged 35 to 49 with acute COVID-19.

The chain carries TRBV18 and TRBJ1-6, with 10 nucleotides matching TRBD1. V lost 3 bases and J lost 8; bases outside the gene matches: 10. Germline V gives CDR1 KGHSH, CDR2 LQKENI. The CDR3 has 17 residues. The CDR3 here is CASSPPTRQGAHSPLHF. The DNA of the CDR3 is TGTGCCAGCTCACCGCCGACCCGACAGGGGGCCCATTCACCCCTCCACTTT.

The chain joins TRBV4-3 to TRBJ2-3; a possible D gene is TRBD2 (6 bases). The germline gives CDR1 LGHNA, CDR2 YSLEER. The CDR3 runs to 15 residues. V was clipped by 3 bases and J by 0 bases, with 10 bases between them. The CDR3 DNA reads as TGCGCCAGCAGCCACGGGGACTCAAGCACAGATACGCAGTATTTT. Translation gives CASSHGDSSTDTQYF.

The chain joins TRBV4-1 to TRBJ2-3, with TRBD2 matching 10 bases. CDR3 length: 17 residues. The germline CDR1 and CDR2 sequences are MGHRA and YSYEKL. V shed 0 bases, J shed 9 bases, and the junction held 12 bases outside the gene matches. CDR3 in DNA: TGCGCCAGCAGCCAAGAAGCCAGCGGGGGGGTTGGTGGGACGCAGTATTTT. This codes for CASSQEASGGVGGTQYF.

The J gene is TRBJ2-1, the V gene TRBV24-1; a weak D match, TRBD2 (6 bases). Germline CDR1 KGHDR, CDR2 SFDVKD. The CDR3 is 15 amino acids. Trimming took 7 bases from V and 6 from J, leaving 18 bases between them. DNA of the CDR3: TGTGCCACCAGGGGAACTAGCCGGGAGACCAATGAGCAGTTCTTC. Translating it yields CATRGTSRETNEQFF.

The chain joins TRBV24-1 to TRBJ1-1, with 7 bases lining up with TRBD1. The CDR3 spans 13 residues. Germline CDR1 KGHDR, CDR2 SFDVKD. V shed 7 bases, J shed 3 bases, and the junction held 4 bases outside the gene matches. In DNA, the CDR3 is TGTGCCACCAGAGGAGGGGGCTACACTGAAGCTTTCTTT. Translated: CATRGGGYTEAFF.

This chain joins TRBV2 and TRBJ2-3; a possible D gene is TRBD2 (5 bases). Trimming removed 7 bases from V and 5 bases from J, with 13 bases in between. The CDR3 consists of 13 residues. The germline gives CDR1 SNHLY, CDR2 FYNNEI. CDR3 sequence (DNA): TGTGCCAGCAAGGCGGGTCTGGTAGATACGCAGTATTTT. It translates to CASKAGLVDTQYF.

This clone was detected only a few times. The genes are TRBV4-3 and TRBJ1-2; no clear D gene. Looked up from germline, CDR1 is LGHNA and CDR2 is YSLEER. V gave up 0 bases and J gave up 7 bases, with 12 bases separating them. The CDR3 runs to 14 residues. This CDR3 reads CASSQDLVGSGYTF. Written as DNA, the CDR3 is TGCGCCAGCAGCCAAGATCTTGTGGGGAGTGGCTACACCTTC.

The V gene is TRBV6-5, the J gene TRBJ2-2; D is possibly TRBD2 (6 bases). With 10 bases removed from V and 7 bases from J, the gap between germline ends came to 10 bases. CDR1 and CDR2 (germline): MNHEY, SVGAGI. The CDR3 runs to 11 residues. The CDR3 here is CAISAGGELFF. The CDR3 bases are TGTGCCATATCAGCGGGCGGGGAGCTGTTTTTT.

The chain couples TRBV9 to TRBJ1-1; 7 bases line up with TRBD1. J lost 6 bases, V lost 0 bases, and 5 bases had no gene match. This CDR3 comprises 14 residues. CDR1 and CDR2 (germline): SGDLS, YYNGEE. CDR3 region: CASSVGHRGSEAFF. In nucleotides, the CDR3 is TGTGCCAGCAGCGTAGGCCACAGGGGTTCTGAAGCTTTCTTT. Supplemented by reference TRBV9 and TRBJ1-1, the full variable domain reads DSGVTQTPKHLITATGQRVTLRCSPRSGDLSVYWYQQSLDQGLQFLIQYYNGEERAKGNILERFSAQQFPDLHSELNLSSLELGDSALYFCASSVGHRGSEAFFGQGTRLTVV.

V usage is TRBV2 and J usage is TRBJ2-3, with 8 bases identical to TRBD2. With V trimmed by 8 bases and J by 1 base, 14 bases remained unmatched. The CDR3 runs to 17 residues. CDR1 and CDR2 (germline): SNHLY, FYNNEI. The CDR3: CASLGVAWRGGTDTQYF. CDR3 DNA: TGTGCCAGCCTAGGAGTGGCTTGGCGGGGGGGCACAGATACGCAGTATTTT.

The rearrangement uses TRBV19 and TRBJ1-5; D not certain. Looked up from germline, CDR1 is LNHDA and CDR2 is SQIVND (reference sequence). The CDR3 length is 14 residues. The V end was cut by 7 bases, the J end by 2 bases, with 12 bases between. CDR3 amino acids: CASKRWGGNQPQHF. The DNA of the CDR3 is TGTGCCAGTAAGCGGTGGGGTGGCAATCAGCCCCAGCATTTT.

This clone occurred once. V is TRBV7-2 and J is TRBJ1-5, with D tentatively TRBD1 (6 bases). V was pared by 2 bases and J by 3 bases, with 17 bases between. The CDR3 covers 17 residues. CDR1 and CDR2 (germline): SGHTA, FQGNSA. The CDR3 is CASSLWWIQGSNQPQHF. The CDR3 bases are TGTGCCAGCAGCTTATGGTGGATACAGGGCTCCAATCAGCCCCAGCATTTT.

V usage is TRBV5-1 and J usage is TRBJ1-4; D ambiguous. Germline CDR1 and CDR2: SGHRS and YFSETQ. V lost 0 bases, J lost 10 bases, and 10 bases lay in between. The CDR3 has 13 amino acids. CDR3 nucleotides: TGCGCCAGCAGCTTGGCAGACACCAGAAAACTGTTTTTT. Its protein is CASSLADTRKLFF.

This clone was recorded only once. V usage is TRBV10-2 and J usage is TRBJ2-7; D is possibly TRBD2 (5 bases). Germline CDR1 is WSHSY and CDR2 is SAAADI. CDR3 size: 11 residues. Trimming shortened V by 6 bases and J by 5 bases, and 8 bases separated the two germline ends. The CDR3 sequence: CASRGANEQYV. Written as DNA, the CDR3 is TGCGCCAGCAGGGGAGCTAACGAGCAGTACGTC.

This clone was recorded only once. This sequence joins TRBV3-1 (or the pseudogene TRBV3-2) and TRBJ2-1, with D perhaps TRBD2 (7 bases). V shed 0 bases and J shed 0 bases, with 12 bases lying between them. Germline CDR1 LGHDT, CDR2 YNNKEL (reference sequence). The CDR3 covers 17 residues. CDR3 loop: CASSQEAGASSYNEQFF. The DNA for the CDR3 is TGTGCCAGCAGCCAAGAGGCGGGGGCCAGCTCCTACAATGAGCAGTTCTTC.

This rearrangement joins TRBV5-1 to TRBJ1-2, with D maybe TRBD1 (6 bases). Germline V gives CDR1 SGHRS, CDR2 YFSETQ. The CDR3 runs 12 residues. Between the trimmed V and J ends, which lost 4 bases and 8 bases, there was a span of 12 bases. The chain's CDR3 is CASSPHREGYTF. The CDR3 DNA reads TGCGCCAGCAGCCCGCACAGGGAGGGCTACACCTTC.

This clone has just one count. The J gene is TRBJ2-1, the V gene TRBV7-2; the D gene is possibly TRBD1 (5 bases). CDR3 length: 16 residues. CDR1 and CDR2 (germline): SGHTA, FQGNSA. The V end lost 5 bases, the J end lost 2 bases, and 16 bases lay between the germline ends. The CDR3 protein is CASSTYPGITYNEQFF. CDR3 DNA sequence: TGTGCCAGCAGCACCTACCCAGGGATCACCTACAATGAGCAGTTCTTC.

The chain uses TRBV10-1 and TRBJ1-1; 9 bases map to TRBD1. This CDR3 is built from 13 residues. Looked up from germline, CDR1 is WNHNN and CDR2 is SYGVQD (reference sequence). J gave up 9 bases and V 0 bases, and 2 bases lay outside the gene matches. As DNA, the CDR3 is TGCGCCAGCAGTGAGTCAGGGACAGGGCAAGCTTTCTTT. Amino acid sequence: CASSESGTGQAFF.

This chain links TRBV7-2 with TRBJ1-2; no reliable D call. CDR3 length: 13 amino acids. Germline-derived CDR1 and CDR2 are SGHTA and FQGNSA. Trimming took off 2 bases at V and 6 bases at J, with 10 bases between the two ends. The CDR3 bases are TGTGCCAGCAGCTTATATCCCGGAGATGGCTACACCTTC. The encoded protein is CASSLYPGDGYTF.

The V gene is TRBV19, the J gene TRBJ1-1; D is unclear. The CDR3 has 13 residues. CDR1 and CDR2 from the germline V gene are LNHDA and SQIVND (reference sequence). The V and J ends lost 3 bases and 1 base respectively, with 6 bases between them. CDR3 loop: CASSIDWNTEAFF. Written as DNA, the CDR3 is TGTGCCAGTAGTATTGACTGGAACACTGAAGCTTTCTTT.